One sample yielded the 5 T cell receptor gamma chains listed below, sequenced in a study of γδ T cells in repeated Plasmodium falciparum infection. Flow sorting of PBMC yielded separate Vgamma9/Vdelta2+ and Vdelta2-negative gammadelta T cell populations for bulk repertoire analysis. TCRdb reanalyzed the multiplex PCR reads using CATT. The table records roughly 24,000 gamma-chain clones, 3% of them present only once. Sequencing was performed on gamma-delta T cells from blood. Receptors were obtained from a pool of human donors (malaria-infected and uninfected, not separated).

In this sample, this clone turned up many times. TCRdb's protein for this DNA is that of a much larger clone and differs from the translation at residue 12, likely a read error; the protein shown is the DNA translation. V gene assignment gives TRGV9, but the J gene was left uncalled. Germline CDR1 is GITISATS and CDR2 is ISYDGTV (reference sequence). The CDR3 extends over 14 amino acids. CDR3 coding DNA: TGTGCCTTGTGGAAAATTCCCATGGCGTATAAGGAACTCTTT. Translating it yields CALWKIPMAYKELF.

A few counts support this clone. TCRdb assigns this DNA the protein of a much larger clone, which departs from its translation at residue 5; this likely reflects a read error, and the protein shown comes from translating the DNA. The chain uses TRGV4 and TRGJ1 or TRGJ2. The J gene, missing from TCRdb, was assigned here through DNA to germline matching. CDR3 size: 14 residues. Germline CDR1 EGSTGY, CDR2 YDSYTSSV. Unmatched junction bases numbered 9, after V lost 5 bases and J lost 2 bases. CDR3 loop: CATWGIRDYYKKLF. CDR3 bases: TGTGCCACCTGGGGCATAAGGGATTATTATAAGAAACTCTTT.

In its sample, this clone was seen many times. A read error is the likely source, as a far larger clone sits one nucleotide away. J is TRGJ1 or TRGJ2 and V is TRGV9. The germline V gene encodes CDR1 GITISATS and CDR2 ISYDGTV (reference sequence). V gave up 4 bases and J gave up 1 base; unmatched junction bases: 10. This CDR3 has 15 amino acids. CDR3 loop: CALWEAYRNYYKKLF. The CDR3 nucleotides are TGTGCCTTGTGGGAAGCGTACCGAAATTATTATAAGAAACTCTTT.

As for this clone: The protein TCRdb lists belongs to a much larger clone and differs from this DNA's translation at residue 9, which points to a read error; the protein shown is made from the DNA. The V gene is TRGV4, the J gene TRGJ1 or TRGJ2. The J gene is not listed in TCRdb, so it was assigned here from a DNA match to germline. The V and J ends lost 0 bases and 10 bases, in that order; junction bases with no gene match: 12. Germline V gives CDR1 EGSTGY, CDR2 YDSYTSSV. The CDR3 loop spans 14 amino acids. CDR3 coding DNA: TGTGCCACCTGGGATGGGCCGAAAAGTATAAAGAAACTCTTT. Protein: CATWDGPKSIKKLF.

This clone was detected ten times or more. The protein recorded in TCRdb matches a much larger clone and deviates from this DNA's translation at residue 4, suggesting a read error; the protein here is obtained by translating the DNA. The chain has TRGV2 and TRGJ1 or TRGJ2. The CDR3 covers 13 residues. Per germline, CDR1 EGSNGY and CDR2 YDSYNSKV. The CDR3 sequence is CATRDRDYYKKLF. CDR3 sequence (DNA): TGTGCCACCCGGGACCGAGATTATTATAAGAAACTCTTT.